The rows below give T cell receptor beta chains drawn from one sample of a study of blood T cell repertoires in COVID-19. Assay: immunoSEQ multiplex PCR; the TCRdb copy retains only in-frame clones and omits some. Of some 150,000 clones listed, approximately 86% are singletons. The sample consisted of peripheral blood. These TCRs come from a woman aged 55-75 years with acute or convalescent COVID-19. CDR3s include the opening cysteine and the closing phenylalanine or tryptophan. The order of the fields is J gene, V gene, D gene, clone size, CDR3 protein, CDR3 DNA. D genes are given only for firm matches. Clone size is not always given. Where it is, it says once, few, many or a class for expanded clones.

>TRBJ2-3|TRBV5-8|NA|few
CASSLAWEAWSLNTQYF
TGTGCCAGCAGCTTGGCCTGGGAGGCGTGGAGTCTCAATACGCAGTATTTT
>TRBJ2-1|TRBV15|TRBD1|NA
CATRTDRGNNEQFF
TGTGCCACCAGGACGGACAGGGGTAACAATGAGCAGTTCTTC
>TRBJ1-5|TRBV6-6|TRBD1|NA
CASSATGGAGGQPQHF
TGTGCCAGCAGTGCGACAGGGGGCGCAGGGGGTCAGCCCCAGCATTTT
>TRBJ2-1|TRBV7-2|TRBD2|NA
CASSPTPAGGFNSYNEQFF
TGTGCCAGCAGTCCTACCCCAGCGGGGGGTTTTAATTCCTACAATGAGCAGTTCTTC
>TRBJ1-5|TRBV7-2|NA|NA
CASSLGATFSNQPQHF
TGTGCCAGCAGCCTAGGGGCCACCTTCAGCAATCAGCCCCAGCATTTT
>TRBJ2-1|TRBV4-1|TRBD2|NA
CASSQDTGRVAGVRVDEQFF
TGCGCCAGCAGCCAAGATACGGGTAGGGTAGCGGGGGTTCGAGTCGATGAGCAGTTCTTC
>TRBJ2-3|TRBV6-2/TRBV6-3|NA|NA
CASSYTTADTQYF
TGTGCCAGCAGTTACACGACAGCAGATACGCAGTATTTT
>TRBJ1-1|TRBV6-6|NA|NA
CASSYAGTRTEAFF
TGTGCCAGCAGTTACGCGGGTACCCGGACTGAAGCTTTCTTT
>TRBJ2-1|TRBV3-1/TRBV3-2|TRBD1|NA
CASSQYPRGLTYNEQFF
TGTGCCAGCAGCCAATACCCCAGGGGGTTGACGTACAATGAGCAGTTCTTC
>TRBJ1-1|TRBV5-4|TRBD1|NA
CASSPRQGPEAFF
TGTGCCAGCAGCCCAAGACAGGGCCCTGAAGCTTTCTTT
>TRBJ1-1|TRBV11-2|TRBD1|few
CASSFPTGGWTEAFF
TGTGCCAGCAGTTTCCCGACAGGGGGATGGACTGAAGCTTTCTTT
>TRBJ1-1|TRBV5-6|TRBD1|NA
CASSWDREAFF
TGTGCCAGCAGCTGGGACAGGGAAGCTTTCTTT
>TRBJ1-2|TRBV4-3|NA|NA
CASSQDHQFLNGYTF
TGCGCCAGCAGCCAAGATCATCAGTTCTTGAATGGCTACACCTTC
>TRBJ1-3|TRBV7-8|NA|NA
CASSSFRGVAPPEAGNTIYF
TGTGCCAGCAGCTCCTTCCGGGGGGTCGCTCCCCCGGAGGCTGGAAACACCATATATTTT
>TRBJ1-5|TRBV28|NA|NA
CASRYSVNQPQHF
TGTGCCAGCAGATATAGCGTAAATCAGCCCCAGCATTTT
>TRBJ2-3|TRBV6-2/TRBV6-3|TRBD2|NA
CASSYLRGGAGDTQYF
TGTGCCAGCAGTTACCTTCGCGGGGGGGCCGGAGATACGCAGTATTTT
>TRBJ2-3|TRBV14|TRBD2|NA
CASSHRGGSTDTQYF
TGTGCCAGCAGCCACCGCGGGGGTAGCACAGATACGCAGTATTTT
>TRBJ1-2|TRBV28|NA|NA
CASSSPRGGDYGYTF
TGTGCCAGCAGTTCCCCTCGGGGGGGAGACTATGGCTACACCTTC
>TRBJ1-2|TRBV27|NA|NA
CASGGNYGYTF
TGTGCCAGCGGCGGGAACTATGGCTACACCTTC
>TRBJ2-5|TRBV5-8|TRBD1|NA
CASSSGQGPSETQYF
TGTGCCAGCAGCTCCGGACAGGGGCCTAGTGAGACCCAGTACTTC